The clone carrying this TCR beta chain was seen more than once but under ten times. Its antigen is unidentified. This CDR3 region has 13 residues. CDR1 and CDR2 (germline): MNHEY, SVGAGI. Between the trimmed V and J ends, which lost 6 bases and 0 bases, there was a span of 8 bases. Method: immunoSEQ multiplex PCR; TCRdb's copy keeps in-frame clones and lacks some. This sample carries 90,000 to 130,000 clones, roughly nine tenths of them seen once, and the ten largest clones take around 1.5%. The entry originates in a study of T cell responses to AZD1222 COVID-19 vaccine. General study findings and limits: Spike-specific TCR repertoires showed rising breadth and depth after two AZD1222 doses.

The receptor comes from an adult in good health. The sequencing here drew on peripheral blood, taken on day 0 of AZD1222 vaccination. The chain combines TRBV6-5 with TRBJ1-2; D gene uncertain. CDR3 region: CASSEGANYGYTF. CDR3 DNA sequence: TGTGCCAGCAGCGAGGGAGCTAACTATGGCTACACCTTC.